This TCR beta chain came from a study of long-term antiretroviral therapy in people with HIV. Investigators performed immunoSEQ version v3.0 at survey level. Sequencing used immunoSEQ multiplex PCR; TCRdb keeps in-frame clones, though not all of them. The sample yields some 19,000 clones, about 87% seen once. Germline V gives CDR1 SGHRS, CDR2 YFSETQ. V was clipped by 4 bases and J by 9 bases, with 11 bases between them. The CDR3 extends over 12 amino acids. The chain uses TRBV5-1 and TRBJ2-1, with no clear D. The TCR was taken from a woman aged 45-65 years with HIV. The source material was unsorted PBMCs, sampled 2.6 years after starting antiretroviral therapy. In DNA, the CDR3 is TGCGCCAGCAGCCTCACGCAGAGTGAGCAGTTCTTC. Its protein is CASSLTQSEQFF. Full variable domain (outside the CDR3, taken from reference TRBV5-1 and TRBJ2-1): KAGVTQTPRYLIKTRGQQVTLSCSPISGHRSVSWYQQTPGQGLQFLFEYFSETQRNKGNFPGRFSGRQFSNSRSEMNVSTLELGDSALYLCASSLTQSEQFFGPGTRLTVL.